This T cell receptor beta chain was observed in a study of T cell changes during pregnancy in multiple sclerosis. Germline V gene sequence: CDR1 SGHDT, CDR2 YYEEEE. This CDR3 spans 18 amino acids. The V segment lost 4 bases and the J segment 4 bases; nucleotides outside the gene matches: 14. Clones were read by immunoSEQ multiplex PCR, and TCRdb kept only the in-frame ones, dropping some. The table includes about 100,000 clones, approximately 90% detected once. Here the sequenced sample was peripheral blood, taken in the second trimester of pregnancy. The source of this sequence is a female donor with multiple sclerosis, enrolled in a pregnancy study. The rearrangement links TRBV5-6 to TRBJ2-1, with 10 bases lining up with TRBD2. The CDR3 coding sequence is TGTGCCAGCAGCCAGGAGCGGGGGGGCCGATTTTCATACAATGAGCAGTTCTTC. It translates to CASSQERGGRFSYNEQFF.